These 8 T cell receptor beta chains were sequenced from one sample in a study of T-cell reconstitution after alpha-beta-depleted transplantation in children. The authors prepared the TCRbeta library with unique molecular identifiers. TCRdb re-derived calls from the PCR reads in MiXCR, one entry per CDR3 protein. The sample yields about 580,000 distinct CDR3 sequences, 20% to 25% seen once. The specimen comprised PBMCs, mostly from graft donor cells, sampled 360 days after TCRalphabeta/CD19-depleted stem cell transplant. These receptors came from a boy less than two years old who had a stem cell transplant for acute myeloid leukemia, so the T cells may come from the graft donor.

This clonotype was counted many times. Here the CDR3 DNA reads TGCAGCGTTGGAATAGGGCAGGACACTGAAGCTTTCTTT. Translated, it gives CSVGIGQDTEAFF. V is TRBV29-1 and J is TRBJ1-1; unclear D gene. V lost 4 bases and J lost 3, with 12 bases in between. This CDR3 is 13 amino acids long. Germline loops: CDR1 SQVTM, CDR2 ANQGSEA.

This CDR3 reads CASRPGPLKADTQYF. In nucleotides, the CDR3 is TGTGCCAGCAGACCCGGGCCCCTTAAAGCGGATACGCAGTATTTT. The gene calls are TRBV28 and TRBJ2-3; D is uncertain. CDR1 is MDHEN, CDR2 SYDVKM, per germline. Between the trimmed V and J ends, which lost 6 bases and 6 bases, there was a span of 19 bases. This CDR3 region has 15 residues. Combining the CDR3 with reference TRBV28 and TRBJ2-3 gives the whole variable domain DVKVTQSSRYLVKRTGEKVFLECVQDMDHENMFWYRQDPGLGLRLIYFSYDVKMKEKGDIPEGYSVSREKKERFSLILESASTNQTSMYLCASRPGPLKADTQYFGPGTRLTVL.

The chain combines TRBV20-1 with TRBJ1-3, with 7 bases matching TRBD1. The CDR3 loop spans 16 amino acids. Germline CDR1 reads DFQATT; CDR2 reads SNEGSKA (reference sequence). The V and J ends lost 0 bases and 4 bases, in that order; junction bases with no gene match: 9. The DNA for the CDR3 is TGCAGTGCTAGAGATGCCGCGACAGGGAGCGGAAACACCATATATTTT. Amino acid sequence: CSARDAATGSGNTIYF.

This clonotype showed up just a few times. This rearrangement joins TRBV5-1 to TRBJ2-1, with D unresolved. V lost 0 bases to trimming and J lost 0 bases, with 10 bases between them. The CDR3 is 16 amino acids. Germline CDR1 is SGHRS and CDR2 is YFSETQ. CDR3 amino acids: CASSLAIGHSYNEQFF. CDR3 nucleotides: TGCGCCAGCAGCTTGGCCATCGGGCACTCCTACAATGAGCAGTTCTTC.

This clonotype turned up a few times. V gene TRBV20-1 combines with J gene TRBJ1-5, with D maybe TRBD1 (5 bases). Trimming pared 5 bases from V and 7 bases from J, leaving 12 bases between. The V gene's germline CDR1 is DFQATT and CDR2 SNEGSKA (reference sequence). The CDR3 has 12 residues. The CDR3: CSAFRGDQPQHF. In DNA, the CDR3 is TGCAGTGCTTTCCGGGGGGACCAGCCCCAGCATTTT.

This clonotype was found many times. This chain uses TRBV6-6 with TRBJ2-7; D ambiguous. Trimming removed 5 bases from V and 3 bases from J, with 8 bases in between. The CDR3 sequence is 12 residues long. From germline, CDR1 is MNHNY and CDR2 SVGAGI (reference sequence). The CDR3 DNA is TGTGCCAGCAGTACGGACGGCTACGAGCAGTACTTC. This codes for CASSTDGYEQYF.

This clonotype was seen a handful of times. This sequence joins TRBV9 and TRBJ1-6; D gene uncertain. Germline CDR1 reads SGDLS; CDR2 reads YYNGEE. This CDR3 comprises 14 residues. V was clipped by 0 bases and J by 7 bases, with 8 bases between them. The CDR3 spells CASSVEQPNSPLHF. The CDR3 region has the DNA TGTGCCAGCAGCGTAGAACAACCAAATTCACCCCTCCACTTT.

The chain couples TRBV20-1 to TRBJ2-3, with 11 positions matching TRBD2. Trimming took 2 bases from V and 0 from J; bases not matched to a gene: 7. Germline V CDR1 and CDR2: DFQATT, SNEGSKA (reference sequence). The CDR3 is 17 amino acids. The CDR3 nucleotides read TGCAGTGCTAGATGGCTAGCGGGGGGCACTAGCACAGATACGCAGTATTTT. Translating it yields CSARWLAGGTSTDTQYF.